This entry lists 6 T cell receptor beta chains sequenced from one sample in a study of OX40 agonist ivuxolimab in advanced cancers. To prepare the library, the immunoSEQ multiplex PCR assay was applied. Sourced from immuneACCESS, this table was stored by TCRdb with only in-frame sequences that have V and J called. A share of the clones is absent; for the studies checked, an unresolved V gene accounts for under half, and the remainder has no known explanation. The sample records about 50,000 clones, approximately 83% of which are singletons. The top ten clones comprise 3% to 3.5% of the sample. The sequencing used CD4+ or CD8+ T cells sorted from blood, collected in a trial of the OX40 agonist ivuxolimab. Receptor source: an adult with an advanced solid tumor such as melanoma, head and neck, liver or kidney cancer.

The chain combines TRBV5-4 with TRBJ2-1, with D possibly being TRBD1 (6 bases). The CDR3 is 16 residues long. Trimming took 4 bases from V and 2 from J, leaving 16 bases between them. Per germline, CDR1 SGHNT and CDR2 YYREEE (reference sequence). CDR3 nucleotides: TGTGCCAGCAGCCCCACTACAGGGTTCGCCTACAATGAGCAGTTCTTC. Its protein product is CASSPTTGFAYNEQFF.

The chain couples TRBV6-1 to TRBJ2-2; a weak D match, TRBD1 (6 bases). This CDR3 has 16 amino acids. Trimming stripped 4 bases from V and 4 bases from J, with 16 bases between. In germline, CDR1 is MNHNS, CDR2 SASEGT. CDR3 sequence: CASSANLGQLTGELFF. The CDR3 DNA follows: TGTGCCAGCAGTGCGAACCTCGGACAGCTCACCGGGGAGCTGTTTTTT.

This chain links TRBV5-5 with TRBJ2-3; D remains unclear. There are 12 residues in the CDR3. The V gene's germline CDR1 is SGHKS and CDR2 YYEKEE (reference sequence). Between the trimmed V and J ends, which lost 0 bases and 4 bases, there was a span of 3 bases. The CDR3 DNA reads TGTGCCAGCAGCTTGGGCGCAGATACGCAGTATTTT. Residues: CASSLGADTQYF.

This chain links TRBV2 with TRBJ2-7, with D uncertain. Trimming shortened V by 1 base and J by 0 bases, and 7 bases separated the two germline ends. CDR1 is SNHLY, CDR2 FYNNEI, per germline. This CDR3 has 14 amino acids. The CDR3 DNA reads TGTGCCAGCAGTGAAGGTGTCTTCTCCTACGAGCAGTACTTC. Translated: CASSEGVFSYEQYF.

The J gene is TRBJ2-7, the V gene TRBV6-5; no clear D gene. The CDR3 has 12 amino acids. Looked up from germline, CDR1 is MNHEY and CDR2 is SVGAGI. The V and J ends lost 4 bases and 2 bases respectively, with 6 bases between them. This chain's CDR3 is CASSSHTYEQYF. CDR3 in DNA: TGTGCCAGCAGTTCCCACACCTACGAGCAGTACTTC.

The chain employs TRBV7-9 and TRBJ1-1, with TRBD1 matching 10 bases. The CDR3 contains 16 residues. Germline V gene lookup returns CDR1 SEHNR and CDR2 FQNEAQ (reference sequence). With 5 bases clipped from V and 0 bases from J, the junction kept 6 bases outside the gene matches. This CDR3 is CASSPWGQGMNTEAFF. CDR3 nucleotides: TGTGCCAGCAGCCCATGGGGACAGGGGATGAACACTGAAGCTTTCTTT.